This paragraph reports one T cell receptor beta chain. The CDR3 covers 17 residues. Per germline, CDR1 MRHNA and CDR2 SNTAGT. V was clipped by 0 bases and J by 3 bases; unmatched bases: 4. The sample belongs to a study of blood T cell repertoires in COVID-19. Study background: Collection of acute and convalescent COVID-19 samples took place in the United States, Italy and Spain.

Authors' analysis steps: Estimated nucleated cell counts came from reference gene primer amplification. TCRdb's copy holds only in-frame clones and misses some; the assay was immunoSEQ multiplex PCR. V and J calls and clone size follow that table, whereas D and trimming were derived from the DNA. Of 150,000 or so clones in the sample, around 82% were seen once. The chain couples TRBV6-4 to TRBJ2-3, with 12 nucleotides matching TRBD2. What was sequenced was peripheral blood. The receptor was isolated from a man between 18 and 29 years old with active or convalescent COVID-19. In DNA form, the CDR3 reads TGTGCCAGCAGTGACTCGGCTAGCGGGGGGGCAACAGATACGCAGTATTTT. This codes for CASSDSASGGATDTQYF.